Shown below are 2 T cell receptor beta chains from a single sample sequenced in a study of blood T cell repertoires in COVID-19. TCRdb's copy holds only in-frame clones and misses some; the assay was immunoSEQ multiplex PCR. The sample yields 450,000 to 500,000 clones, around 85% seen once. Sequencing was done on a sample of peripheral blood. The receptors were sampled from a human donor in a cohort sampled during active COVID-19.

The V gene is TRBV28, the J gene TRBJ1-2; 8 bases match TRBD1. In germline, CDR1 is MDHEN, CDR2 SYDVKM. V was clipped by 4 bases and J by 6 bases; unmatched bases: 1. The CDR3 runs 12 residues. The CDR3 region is CASSSGGHGYTF. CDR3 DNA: TGTGCCAGCAGTTCAGGGGGCCATGGCTACACCTTC.

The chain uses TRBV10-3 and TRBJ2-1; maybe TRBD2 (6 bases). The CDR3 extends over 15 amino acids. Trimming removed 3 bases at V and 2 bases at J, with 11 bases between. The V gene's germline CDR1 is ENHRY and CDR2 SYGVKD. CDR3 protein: CAISETSRPYNEQFF. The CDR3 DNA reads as TGTGCCATCAGTGAAACTAGCCGACCCTACAATGAGCAGTTCTTC.